A selection of T cell receptor beta chains follows, all from one sample in a study of blood T cells in healthy people across ages. TCRdb reanalysed the 5' RACE reads using MiXCR and keeps one entry per CDR3 protein. Of roughly 1.5 million distinct CDR3 sequences in the sample, 35% to 45% were seen once. The sequencing sample was made of blood. All receptors come from a young woman in good health. CDR3s include the opening cysteine and the closing phenylalanine or tryptophan. The order of the fields is J gene, V gene, clone size, D gene, CDR3 protein, CDR3 DNA. A D gene is named only where the DNA matches it firmly. Part of the rows lack a size; the others show once, few, many or a class for expanded clones.

TRBJ2-5	TRBV4-1	NA	TRBD1	CASSQVGTEGEQYF	TGCGCCAGCAGCCAAGTGGGGACAGAGGGGGAGCAGTACTTC
TRBJ2-7	TRBV20-1	few	NA	CSARDRVKGLEEQYF	TGCAGTGCTAGAGATCGAGTAAAGGGGCTGGAGGAGCAGTACTTC
TRBJ2-1	TRBV7-9	few	TRBD1	CASSLNQGAGEQFF	TGTGCCAGCAGCTTAAACCAGGGGGCGGGGGAGCAGTTCTTC
TRBJ2-5	TRBV20-1	many	NA	CSAIGGETQYF	TGCAGTGCAATAGGAGGAGAGACCCAGTACTTC
TRBJ2-1	TRBV6-5	few	NA	CASSYSRAGEQFF	TGTGCCAGCAGTTACTCACGGGCAGGTGAGCAGTTCTTC
TRBJ2-7	TRBV2	many	NA	CASSVNTYNEQYF	TGTGCCAGCAGTGTTAATACCTACAATGAGCAGTACTTC
TRBJ2-5	TRBV11-2	many	NA	CASSLGGGYQETQYF	TGTGCCAGCAGCTTAGGAGGGGGTTACCAAGAGACCCAGTACTTC
TRBJ2-1	TRBV20-1	NA	TRBD2	CSAREMGLAGANEQFF	TGCAGTGCTAGAGAAATGGGACTAGCGGGAGCAAATGAGCAGTTCTTC
TRBJ1-2	TRBV10-3	few	TRBD1	CAISPGTASGMDYGYTF	TGTGCCATCAGTCCCGGGACAGCGTCAGGTATGGACTATGGCTACACCTTC
TRBJ2-3	TRBV6-2/TRBV6-3	few	TRBD1	CASRFRGQGNHTQYF	TGTGCCAGCAGATTCCGGGGACAGGGGAATCATACGCAGTATTTT
TRBJ1-2	TRBV20-1	few	NA	CSARVGRRGYTF	TGCAGTGCGAGGGTCGGTCGGAGGGGCTACACCTTC
TRBJ2-3	TRBV7-8	NA	NA	CASSLAGRSDTQYF	TGTGCCAGCAGCTTAGCGGGGCGGTCAGATACGCAGTATTTT
TRBJ2-1	TRBV29-1	NA	TRBD1	CSVRRPGGGEQFF	TGCAGCGTTCGGCGGCCAGGGGGCGGTGAGCAGTTCTTC
TRBJ2-1	TRBV5-1	NA	NA	CASSLWQGSYNEQFF	TGCGCCAGCAGCTTGTGGCAGGGCTCCTACAATGAGCAGTTCTTC
TRBJ2-7	TRBV25-1	NA	NA	CASSAPLGPTSEQYF	TGTGCCAGCAGTGCCCCCCTAGGACCTACCAGCGAGCAGTACTTC
TRBJ1-5	TRBV6-6	NA	TRBD1	CATTSAGQGNQPQHF	TGTGCCACCACCTCGGCAGGACAGGGGAATCAGCCCCAGCATTTT
TRBJ2-1	TRBV3-1	many	TRBD2	CASSQLAGGAYNEQFF	TGTGCCAGCAGCCAACTAGCGGGGGGTGCGTACAATGAGCAGTTCTTC
TRBJ1-2	TRBV5-1	many	TRBD1	CASSPGQGSYGYTF	TGTGCCAGCAGCCCGGGACAGGGAAGCTATGGCTACACCTTC
TRBJ2-5	TRBV20-1	NA	NA	CSAIAATRGLETQYF	TGCAGTGCTATCGCTGCGACTAGAGGTCTGGAGACCCAGTACTTC
TRBJ1-6	TRBV11-2	NA	NA	CASRTPGRTNSPLHF	TGTGCCAGCAGAACTCCGGGACGGACGAATTCACCCCTCCACTTT
TRBJ2-1	TRBV12-3/TRBV12-4	NA	TRBD2	CASGSGLAGYNEQFF	TGTGCCAGCGGTTCCGGACTAGCGGGGTACAATGAGCAGTTCTTC
TRBJ1-1	TRBV6-6	NA	NA	CASSYSETMWAFF	TGTGCCAGCAGTTACTCAGAGACAATGTGGGCTTTCTTT
TRBJ2-3	TRBV6-1	few	TRBD1	CASSDRDRGSDTQYF	TGTGCCAGCAGTGACCGGGACAGGGGTTCAGATACGCAGTATTTT
TRBJ1-2	TRBV12-3/TRBV12-4	few	TRBD1	CASSKTGGNYGYTF	TGTGCCAGCAGTAAAACAGGGGGAAACTATGGCTACACCTTC
TRBJ1-4	TRBV20-1	few	TRBD1	CSVPGQGFEKLFF	TGCAGTGTCCCGGGACAGGGTTTTGAAAAACTGTTTTTT
TRBJ2-1	TRBV27	NA	NA	CASSHPGDNEQFF	TGTGCCAGCAGCCATCCCGGAGACAATGAGCAGTTCTTC
TRBJ2-3	TRBV7-2	few	NA	CATFPGAGANTRLYF	TGTGCCACCTTCCCCGGGGCGGGGGCCAATACCCGGTTGTATTTT
TRBJ1-4	TRBV28	NA	NA	CASSLRADRPHEKLFF	TGTGCCAGCAGTTTAAGGGCAGATAGGCCCCATGAAAAACTGTTTTTT
TRBJ2-5	TRBV12-3/TRBV12-4	once	NA	CASSLWTPGENEQYF	TGTGCCAGCAGTTTATGGACCCCGGGGGAGAATGAGCAGTACTTC
TRBJ2-1	TRBV9	NA	TRBD2	CASSVAPGTSGIYNEQFF	TGTGCCAGCAGCGTAGCGCCGGGGACTAGCGGGATTTACAATGAGCAGTTCTTC
TRBJ1-5	TRBV30	NA	NA	CAWAPGGGSNQPQHF	TGTGCCTGGGCCCCCGGCGGCGGCAGCAATCAGCCCCAGCATTTT
TRBJ2-7	TRBV27	NA	TRBD1	CASGGTGSFYEQYF	TGTGCCAGCGGGGGGACAGGCTCCTTTTACGAGCAGTACTTC
TRBJ2-7	TRBV11-2	NA	NA	CASSSGYGQRSYEQYF	TGTGCCAGCAGCTCAGGCTATGGACAGCGCTCCTACGAGCAGTACTTC
TRBJ2-1	TRBV3-1	NA	NA	CASNQGATYSNEQFF	TGTGCCAGCAACCAAGGTGCGACTTACAGCAATGAGCAGTTCTTC
TRBJ2-7	TRBV14	few	TRBD2	CASSQGGLARKTYEQYF	TGTGCCAGCAGCCAAGGGGGACTAGCGCGGAAGACCTACGAGCAGTACTTC
TRBJ1-4	TRBV28	once	TRBD1	CASMLVRGATNEKLFF	TGTGCCAGCATGTTGGTCAGGGGGGCAACTAATGAAAAACTGTTTTTT
TRBJ1-4	TRBV4-2	NA	NA	CAGSQAARSTNEKLFF	TGTGCCGGCAGCCAAGCAGCCCGTTCAACTAATGAAAAACTGTTTTTT
TRBJ1-1	TRBV12-3/TRBV12-4	few	NA	CASSLTTRTLREQGNTEAFF	TGTGCCAGCAGCCTAACTACTAGAACATTACGGGAGCAAGGGAACACTGAAGCTTTCTTT
TRBJ1-5	TRBV12-3/TRBV12-4	few	TRBD1	CASSPGTGLNPQHF	TGTGCCAGCAGTCCCGGGACAGGGTTGAATCCCCAGCATTTT
TRBJ2-7	TRBV2	NA	NA	CAGSETPYEQYF	TGTGCCGGTTCAGAGACCCCCTACGAGCAGTACTTC
TRBJ2-5	TRBV6-5	NA	NA	CASSYSRLQYF	TGTGCCAGCAGTTACTCGAGGTTACAGTACTTC
TRBJ1-4	TRBV18	few	TRBD1	CASATGGEREKLFF	TGTGCCAGCGCTACAGGGGGCGAAAGGGAAAAACTGTTTTTT
TRBJ2-5	TRBV24-1	NA	NA	CATSVRSGVKETQYF	TGTGCCACCAGTGTGCGCTCGGGAGTCAAGGAGACCCAGTACTTC
TRBJ2-1	TRBV18	NA	NA	CASSPPSFSYNEQFF	TGTGCCAGCTCACCCCCTAGCTTCTCCTACAATGAGCAGTTCTTC
TRBJ1-5	TRBV20-1	NA	NA	CSARSATSNQPQHF	TGCAGTGCTAGATCAGCAACATCCAATCAGCCCCAGCATTTT
TRBJ2-1	TRBV13	NA	NA	CASGRVSSRYNEQFF	TGTGCCAGCGGCAGGGTTTCTTCCCGTTACAATGAGCAGTTCTTC
TRBJ2-3	TRBV2	NA	NA	CASSEQFGTDTQYF	TGTGCCAGCAGTGAACAGTTCGGAACAGATACGCAGTATTTT
TRBJ1-2	TRBV25-1	NA	TRBD1	CASGDRGQFYGYTF	TGTGCCAGCGGAGACAGGGGGCAGTTCTATGGCTACACCTTC
TRBJ1-2	TRBV20-1	NA	NA	CSARDGQTGYGYTF	TGCAGTGCTAGAGATGGCCAGACCGGCTATGGCTACACCTTC
TRBJ2-1	TRBV2	many	NA	CASSEVSYNEQFF	TGTGCCAGCAGTGAAGTCAGCTACAATGAGCAGTTCTTC
TRBJ2-7	TRBV20-1	few	TRBD2	CSVNSGGYSYEQYF	TGCAGTGTCAATAGCGGGGGGTACTCCTACGAGCAGTACTTC
TRBJ2-7	TRBV3-1	NA	TRBD2	CASSSPLGGEDVYNEQYF	TGTGCCAGCAGCTCCCCCCTTGGGGGGGAAGATGTCTACAATGAGCAGTACTTC
TRBJ1-6	TRBV28	NA	TRBD1	CASSFDRAYNSPLHF	TGTGCCAGCAGTTTCGACAGGGCATATAATTCACCCCTCCACTTT
TRBJ1-5	TRBV9	NA	NA	CASSSQGLYNQPQHF	TGTGCCAGCAGCTCACAGGGACTGTACAATCAGCCCCAGCATTTT
TRBJ2-4	TRBV7-9	NA	NA	CASSPPGQLSIAKNIQYF	TGTGCCAGCAGTCCCCCGGGACAACTCTCAATAGCCAAAAACATTCAGTACTTC
TRBJ2-1	TRBV21-1	few	NA	CASSPRTGLTVDEQFF	TGTGCCAGCAGCCCTCGGACAGGCCTTACAGTCGATGAGCAGTTCTTC
TRBJ2-4	TRBV28	few	TRBD2	CASSTGTSGVGAKNIQYF	TGTGCCAGCAGTACCGGGACTAGCGGGGTCGGGGCCAAAAACATTCAGTACTTC
TRBJ1-2	TRBV7-9	NA	TRBD1	CASGLSQGALDGYTF	TGTGCCAGCGGCTTATCCCAGGGGGCATTGGATGGCTACACCTTC
TRBJ2-3	TRBV29-1	NA	NA	CSVLTVSTDTQYF	TGCAGCGTTCTCACAGTTAGCACAGATACGCAGTATTTT
TRBJ2-5	TRBV27	NA	TRBD2	CASGGTRGSTQYF	TGTGCCAGCGGGGGGACTAGGGGATCTACCCAGTACTTC